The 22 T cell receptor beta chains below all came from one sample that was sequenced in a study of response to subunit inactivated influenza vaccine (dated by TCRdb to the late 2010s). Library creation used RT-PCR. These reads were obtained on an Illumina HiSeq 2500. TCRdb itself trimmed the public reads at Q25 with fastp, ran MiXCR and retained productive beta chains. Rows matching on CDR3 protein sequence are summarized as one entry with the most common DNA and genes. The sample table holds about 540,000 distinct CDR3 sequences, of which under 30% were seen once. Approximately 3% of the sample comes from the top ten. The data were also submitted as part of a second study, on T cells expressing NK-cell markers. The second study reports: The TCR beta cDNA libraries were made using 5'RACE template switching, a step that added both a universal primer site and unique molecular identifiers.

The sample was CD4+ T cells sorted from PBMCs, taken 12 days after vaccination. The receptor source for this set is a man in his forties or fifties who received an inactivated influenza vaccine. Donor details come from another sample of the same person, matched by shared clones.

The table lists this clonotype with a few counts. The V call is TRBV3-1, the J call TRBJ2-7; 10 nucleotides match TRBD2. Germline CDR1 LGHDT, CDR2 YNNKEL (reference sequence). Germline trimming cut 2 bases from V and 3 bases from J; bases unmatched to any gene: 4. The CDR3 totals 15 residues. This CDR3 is CASSQMLAGVYEQYF. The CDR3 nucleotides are TGTGCCAGCAGCCAAATGCTAGCGGGAGTCTACGAGCAGTACTTC.

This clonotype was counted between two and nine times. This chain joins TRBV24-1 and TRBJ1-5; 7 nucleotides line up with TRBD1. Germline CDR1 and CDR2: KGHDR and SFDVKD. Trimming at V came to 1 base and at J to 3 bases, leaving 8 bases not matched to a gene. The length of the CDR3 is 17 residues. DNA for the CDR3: TGTGCCACCAGTGATTTCGGTGGCGACAGGGTCAATCAGCCCCAGCATTTT. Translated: CATSDFGGDRVNQPQHF.

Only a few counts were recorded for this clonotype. CDR3 DNA sequence: TGCAGCTCTTACGTTGTCTCGGGTCGAACTGAAGCTTTCTTT. The encoded protein is CSSYVVSGRTEAFF. The rearrangement uses TRBV29-1 and TRBJ1-1; D unresolved. Germline lookup yields CDR1 SQVTM and CDR2 ANQGSEA. V lost 8 bases and J 5 bases, leaving 21 bases between the germline ends. The CDR3 sequence is 14 residues long.

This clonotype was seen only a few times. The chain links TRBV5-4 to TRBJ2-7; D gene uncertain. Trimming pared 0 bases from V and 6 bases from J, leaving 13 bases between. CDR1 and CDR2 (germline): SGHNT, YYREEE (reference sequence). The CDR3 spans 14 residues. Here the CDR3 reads CASSLEGRSREQYF. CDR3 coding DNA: TGTGCCAGCAGCTTGGAAGGCAGGAGCCGCGAGCAGTACTTC.

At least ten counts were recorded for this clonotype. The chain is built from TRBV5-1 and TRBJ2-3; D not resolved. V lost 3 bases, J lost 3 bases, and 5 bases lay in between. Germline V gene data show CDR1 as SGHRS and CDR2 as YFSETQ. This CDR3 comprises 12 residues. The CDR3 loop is CASSSRTDTQYF. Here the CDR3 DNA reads TGCGCCAGCAGCTCCCGTACAGATACGCAGTATTTT.

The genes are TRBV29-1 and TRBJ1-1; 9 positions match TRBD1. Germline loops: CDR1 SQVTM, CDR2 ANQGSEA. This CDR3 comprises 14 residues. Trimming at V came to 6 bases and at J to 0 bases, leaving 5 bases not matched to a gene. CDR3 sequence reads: CSVTGTGMNTEAFF. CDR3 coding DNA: TGCAGCGTGACCGGGACAGGGATGAACACTGAAGCTTTCTTT.

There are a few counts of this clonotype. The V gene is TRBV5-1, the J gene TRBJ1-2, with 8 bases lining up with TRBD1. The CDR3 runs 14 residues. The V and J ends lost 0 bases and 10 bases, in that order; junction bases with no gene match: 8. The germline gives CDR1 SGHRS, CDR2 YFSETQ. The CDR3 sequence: CASSLGQGAEDYTF. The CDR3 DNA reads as TGCGCCAGCAGCTTGGGTCAGGGGGCGGAAGACTACACCTTC. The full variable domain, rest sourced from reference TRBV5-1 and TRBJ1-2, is KAGVTQTPRYLIKTRGQQVTLSCSPISGHRSVSWYQQTPGQGLQFLFEYFSETQRNKGNFPGRFSGRQFSNSRSEMNVSTLELGDSALYLCASSLGQGAEDYTFGSGTRLTVV.

The CDR3 loop reads CASSATGAQETQYF. Written as DNA, the CDR3 is TGCGCCAGCAGCGCGACAGGGGCTCAAGAGACCCAGTACTTC. This chain links TRBV5-1 with TRBJ2-5; TRBD1 matches at 8 bases. Germline V CDR1 and CDR2: SGHRS, YFSETQ. The ends lost 4 bases at V and 2 bases at J; junction bases unmatched: 4. This CDR3 has 14 amino acids.

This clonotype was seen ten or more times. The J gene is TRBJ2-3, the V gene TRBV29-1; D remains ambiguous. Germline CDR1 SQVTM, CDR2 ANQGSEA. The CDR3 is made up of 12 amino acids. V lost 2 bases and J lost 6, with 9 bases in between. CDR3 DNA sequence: TGCAGCGTTGAACCCGGGTCCGATACGCAGTATTTT. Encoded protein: CSVEPGSDTQYF.

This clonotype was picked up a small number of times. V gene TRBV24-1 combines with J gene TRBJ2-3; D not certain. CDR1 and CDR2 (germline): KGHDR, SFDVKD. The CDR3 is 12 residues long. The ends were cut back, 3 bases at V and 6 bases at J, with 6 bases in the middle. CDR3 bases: TGTGCCACCAGTGATCAAGGGGATACGCAGTATTTT. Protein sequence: CATSDQGDTQYF.

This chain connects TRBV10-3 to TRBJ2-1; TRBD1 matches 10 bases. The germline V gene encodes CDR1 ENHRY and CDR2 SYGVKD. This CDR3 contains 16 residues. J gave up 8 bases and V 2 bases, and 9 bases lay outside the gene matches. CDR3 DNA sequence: TGTGCCATCAGTGAGCGTGGACAGGGGGGTAGGGATGAGCAGTTCTTC. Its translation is CAISERGQGGRDEQFF.

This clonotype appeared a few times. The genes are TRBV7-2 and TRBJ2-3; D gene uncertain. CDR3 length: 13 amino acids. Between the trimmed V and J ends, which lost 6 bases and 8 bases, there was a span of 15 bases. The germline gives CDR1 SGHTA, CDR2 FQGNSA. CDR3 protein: CASSPGSPPTQYF. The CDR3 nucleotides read TGTGCCAGCAGTCCCGGGTCCCCGCCTACGCAGTATTTT.

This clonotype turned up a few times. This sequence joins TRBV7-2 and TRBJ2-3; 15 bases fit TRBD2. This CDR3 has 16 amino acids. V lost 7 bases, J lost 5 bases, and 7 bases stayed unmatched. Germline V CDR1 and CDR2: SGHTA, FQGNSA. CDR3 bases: TGTGCCAGCACCCAGGGACTAGCGGGAGGTCGAGATACGCAGTATTTT. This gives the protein CASTQGLAGGRDTQYF.

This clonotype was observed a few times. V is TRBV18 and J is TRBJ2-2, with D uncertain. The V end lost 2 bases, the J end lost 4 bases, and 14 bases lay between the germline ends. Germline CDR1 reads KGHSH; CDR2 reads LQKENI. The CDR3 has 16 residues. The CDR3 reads CASSPFERISTGELFF. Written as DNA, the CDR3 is TGTGCCAGCTCACCATTCGAACGGATATCCACCGGGGAGCTGTTTTTT. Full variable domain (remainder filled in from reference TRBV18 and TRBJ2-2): NAGVMQNPRHLVRRRGQEARLRCSPMKGHSHVYWYRQLPEEGLKFMVYLQKENIIDESGMPKERFSAEFPKEGPSILRIQQVVRGDSAAYFCASSPFERISTGELFFGEGSRLTVL.

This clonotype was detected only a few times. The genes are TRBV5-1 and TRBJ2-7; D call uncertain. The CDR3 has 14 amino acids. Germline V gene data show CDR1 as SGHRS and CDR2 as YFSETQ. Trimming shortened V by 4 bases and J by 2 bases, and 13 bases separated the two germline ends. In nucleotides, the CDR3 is TGCGCCAGCAGCCCGAGGTTACAGACCTACGAGCAGTACTTC. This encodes CASSPRLQTYEQYF. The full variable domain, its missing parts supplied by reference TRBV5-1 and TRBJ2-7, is KAGVTQTPRYLIKTRGQQVTLSCSPISGHRSVSWYQQTPGQGLQFLFEYFSETQRNKGNFPGRFSGRQFSNSRSEMNVSTLELGDSALYLCASSPRLQTYEQYFGPGTRLTVT.

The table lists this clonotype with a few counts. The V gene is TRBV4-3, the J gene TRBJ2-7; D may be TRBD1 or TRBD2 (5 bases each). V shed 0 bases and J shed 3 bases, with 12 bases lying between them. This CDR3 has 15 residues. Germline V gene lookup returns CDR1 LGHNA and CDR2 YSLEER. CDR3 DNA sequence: TGCGCCAGCAGCCAAGATCGGGACGTATACTACGAGCAGTACTTC. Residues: CASSQDRDVYYEQYF.

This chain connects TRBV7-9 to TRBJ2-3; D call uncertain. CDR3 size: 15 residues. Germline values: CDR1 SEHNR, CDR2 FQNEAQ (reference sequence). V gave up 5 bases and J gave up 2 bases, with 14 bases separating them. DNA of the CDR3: TGTGCCAGCAGCCCCAGACACCCAAACACAGATACGCAGTATTTT. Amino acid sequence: CASSPRHPNTDTQYF.

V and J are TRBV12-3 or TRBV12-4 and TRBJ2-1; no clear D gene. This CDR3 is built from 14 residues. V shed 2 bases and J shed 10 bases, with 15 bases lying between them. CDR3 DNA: TGTGCCAGCAGTTTACAATCTTTCGGCTCCGAGCAGTTCTTC. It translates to CASSLQSFGSEQFF.

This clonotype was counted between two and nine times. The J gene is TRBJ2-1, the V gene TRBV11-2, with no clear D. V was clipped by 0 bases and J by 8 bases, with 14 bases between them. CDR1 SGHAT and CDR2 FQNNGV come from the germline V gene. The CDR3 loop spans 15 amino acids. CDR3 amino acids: CASSLEFSRLHEQFF. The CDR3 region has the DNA TGTGCCAGCAGCTTAGAATTCTCCAGGTTACATGAGCAGTTCTTC.

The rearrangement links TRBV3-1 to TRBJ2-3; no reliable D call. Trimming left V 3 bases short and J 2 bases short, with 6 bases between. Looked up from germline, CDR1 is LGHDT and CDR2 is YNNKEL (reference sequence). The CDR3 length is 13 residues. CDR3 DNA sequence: TGTGCCAGCAGCCAGCGGCCCACAGATACGCAGTATTTT. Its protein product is CASSQRPTDTQYF.

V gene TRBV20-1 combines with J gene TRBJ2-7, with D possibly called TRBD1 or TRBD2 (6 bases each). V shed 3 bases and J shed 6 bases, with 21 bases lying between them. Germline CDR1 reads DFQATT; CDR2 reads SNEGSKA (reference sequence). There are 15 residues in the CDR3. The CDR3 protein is CSARDLLLGGGEQYF. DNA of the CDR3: TGCAGTGCTAGGGATTTGTTGTTAGGGGGAGGCGAGCAGTACTTC.

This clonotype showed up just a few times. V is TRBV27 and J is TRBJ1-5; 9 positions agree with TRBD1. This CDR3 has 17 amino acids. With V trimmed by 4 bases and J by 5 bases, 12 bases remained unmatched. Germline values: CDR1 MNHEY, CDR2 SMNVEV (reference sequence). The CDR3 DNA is TGTGCCAGCAGTTCCTTCCCGACAGGGGGTTTGGATCAGCCCCAGCATTTT. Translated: CASSSFPTGGLDQPQHF.